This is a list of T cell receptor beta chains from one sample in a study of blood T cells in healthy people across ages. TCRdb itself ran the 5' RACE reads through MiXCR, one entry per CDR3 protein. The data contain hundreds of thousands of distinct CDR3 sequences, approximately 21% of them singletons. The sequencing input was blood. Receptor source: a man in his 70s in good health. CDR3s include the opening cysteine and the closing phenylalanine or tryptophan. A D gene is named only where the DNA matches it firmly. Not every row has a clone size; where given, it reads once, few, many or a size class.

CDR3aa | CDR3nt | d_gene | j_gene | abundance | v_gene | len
CASSQTPGRNNEQFF | TGTGCCAGCAGCCAAACCCCGGGTAGGAACAATGAGCAGTTCTTC | - | TRBJ2-1 | many | TRBV3-1 | 15
CASSDGGTVRGYTF | TGTGCCAGCAGTGATGGGGGGACAGTTCGGGGCTACACCTTC | TRBD1 | TRBJ1-2 | few | TRBV2 | 14
CSARNRGARADTQYF | TGCAGTGCTAGAAACCGAGGTGCACGGGCAGATACGCAGTATTTT | - | TRBJ2-3 | few | TRBV20-1 | 15
CASSLGQGSRVYEQYF | TGTGCCAGCAGTCTCGGACAGGGGAGTAGGGTCTACGAGCAGTACTTC | TRBD1 | TRBJ2-7 | few | TRBV28 | 16
CASSRGQGLQPQHF | TGTGCCAGCAGTCGAGGACAGGGTCTACAGCCCCAGCATTTT | TRBD1 | TRBJ1-5 | many | TRBV6-5 | 14
CASSWTGVGEQFF | TGTGCCAGCAGTTGGACAGGGGTAGGTGAGCAGTTCTTC | TRBD1 | TRBJ2-1 | few | TRBV27 | 13
CASSLSGTSGRRGQFF | TGTGCCAGCAGTCTTAGCGGGACTAGCGGGAGGAGAGGGCAGTTCTTC | TRBD2 | TRBJ2-1 | - | TRBV28 | 16
CASSSVTGGGELFF | TGTGCCAGCAGCTCCGTGACTGGGGGCGGGGAGCTGTTTTTT | - | TRBJ2-2 | - | TRBV7-9 | 14
CASSPGRGREDTQYF | TGTGCCAGCAGCCCCGGAAGGGGGCGCGAAGATACGCAGTATTTT | TRBD1 | TRBJ2-3 | many | TRBV7-2 | 15
CASSSPWRDKDFSGANVLTF | TGTGCCAGCAGCTCCCCGTGGAGGGACAAGGATTTCTCTGGGGCCAACGTCCTGACTTTC | - | TRBJ2-6 | few | TRBV5-6 | 20
CASSYPSGRANNEQFF | TGTGCCAGCAGTTACCCCAGCGGGAGGGCCAACAATGAGCAGTTCTTC | TRBD2 | TRBJ2-1 | - | TRBV6-2/TRBV6-3 | 16
CASSGEGTANYGYTF | TGTGCCAGCAGTGGTGAGGGGACAGCTAACTATGGCTACACCTTC | TRBD1 | TRBJ1-2 | - | TRBV28 | 15